Presented here are 7 T cell receptor beta chains from one specimen sequenced in a study of blood T cell repertoires in COVID-19 (dated by TCRdb to between 2020 and 2021). Receptors were amplified or captured by the immunoSEQ multiplex PCR assay. TCRdb re-hosts the immuneACCESS table, in-frame sequences only. Its copies lack some clones; in the studies checked, an unresolved V gene accounts for under half of them, and the cause for the rest is not known. The sample table records over 120,000 clones; 87% of these occur just once. The biggest ten clones account for over 0.75% of the sample. What was sequenced was peripheral blood. These receptors were taken from a woman aged 45 to 65 with acute or convalescent COVID-19.

J is TRBJ1-1 and V is TRBV5-1, with 7 bases fitting TRBD1. Germline V lookup: CDR1 SGHRS, CDR2 YFSETQ. The junction had 15 bases not matched to a gene; V was cut back by 3 bases and J by 1 base. The CDR3 consists of 18 residues. The CDR3 reads CASSSQLASTGKNTEAFF. The CDR3 DNA is TGCGCCAGCAGCTCCCAATTAGCCTCGACAGGGAAGAACACTGAAGCTTTCTTT.

Ten or more counts support this clone. The chain employs TRBV7-8 and TRBJ2-2, with D perhaps TRBD1 (5 bases). The V gene's germline CDR1 is SGHVS and CDR2 FQNEAQ. The V and J ends lost 4 bases and 1 base respectively, with 22 bases between them. CDR3 length: 19 amino acids. The CDR3, as DNA: TGTGCCAGCAGCTCACAACCCCGGGTTCGGCAGGGGAACACCGGGGAGCTGTTTTTT. It specifies CASSSQPRVRQGNTGELFF. Together with reference TRBV7-8 and TRBJ2-2, the CDR3 gives the full variable domain: GAGVSQSPRYKVAKRGQDVALRCDPISGHVSLFWYQQALGQGPEFLTYFQNEAQLDKSGLPSDRFFAERPEGSVSTLKIQRTQQEDSAVYLCASSSQPRVRQGNTGELFFGEGSRLTVL.

The V gene is TRBV6-4, the J gene TRBJ2-7, with 9 positions matching TRBD2. This CDR3 has 14 amino acids. Looked up from germline, CDR1 is MRHNA and CDR2 is SNTAGT. V was pared by 4 bases and J by 1 base, with 2 bases of the junction left unmatched. The CDR3 region is CASSASGESYEQYF. CDR3 bases: TGTGCCAGCAGTGCTAGCGGGGAGTCCTACGAGCAGTACTTC.

The V gene is TRBV7-8, the J gene TRBJ2-1; 15 positions match TRBD2. This CDR3 contains 17 residues. Trimming cost V 5 bases and J 4 bases; bases outside gene matches: 6. Germline V lookup: CDR1 SGHVS, CDR2 FQNEAQ. The CDR3 spells CASSTGLAGGLYNEQFF. The CDR3 nucleotides read TGTGCCAGCAGCACAGGACTAGCGGGAGGGCTTTACAATGAGCAGTTCTTC.

This chain connects TRBV18 to TRBJ1-4; 7 bases agree with TRBD1. V dropped 3 bases and J dropped 6; count of bases not matched to a gene: 10. Germline CDR1 KGHSH, CDR2 LQKENI. The length of the CDR3 is 16 residues. The DNA for the CDR3 is TGTGCCAGCTCACCCAGACCGACAGGGCAGTATGAAAAACTGTTTTTT. As protein: CASSPRPTGQYEKLFF.

The gene calls are TRBV15 and TRBJ1-2; D may be TRBD1 (6 bases). From germline, CDR1 is LNHNV and CDR2 YYDKDF (reference sequence). This CDR3 has 12 residues. Trimming shortened V by 6 bases and J by 6 bases, and 11 bases separated the two germline ends. For the CDR3, the DNA is TGTGCCACCAGGGGACACAGGGATGGCTACACCTTC. Amino acid sequence: CATRGHRDGYTF.

V and J are TRBV6-6 and TRBJ2-7; TRBD2 is a possible D gene (5 bases). From germline, CDR1 is MNHNY and CDR2 SVGAGI (reference sequence). V gave up 6 bases and J gave up 4 bases, with 7 bases separating them. The CDR3 loop spans 11 amino acids. The CDR3 loop reads CASSWEYEQYF. As DNA, the CDR3 is TGTGCCAGCAGCTGGGAGTACGAGCAGTACTTC.